These 27 T cell receptor beta chains were all obtained from the same sample, sequenced in a study of shared clonotypes between healthy human individuals. Clones were sequenced by immunoSEQ multiplex PCR, and TCRdb holds only the in-frame ones, with some missing. The sample records roughly 1,500,000 clones, around 98% being singletons. The specimen sequenced was naive CD4+ T cells sorted from blood. The subset: CD45RA+ positively selected. The receptors stem from a man aged 25 to 40 in good health.

The chain carries TRBV2 and TRBJ2-4; TRBD1 matches at 11 bases. This CDR3 is built from 15 residues. The J segment lost 6 bases and the V segment lost 5 bases, leaving 6 bases of the junction unmatched. Per germline, CDR1 SNHLY and CDR2 FYNNEI. The DNA of the CDR3 is TGTGCCAGCAGTTCGACCGGGACAGGGGGAAACATTCAGTACTTC. This encodes CASSSTGTGGNIQYF.

The table lists this clone with a count of one. The chain carries TRBV6-5 and TRBJ1-4; the D gene is possibly TRBD1 (5 bases). Per germline, CDR1 MNHEY and CDR2 SVGAGI. The CDR3 runs 16 residues. Trimming cost V 4 bases and J 10 bases, with 22 bases left between them. The CDR3 protein is CASSSTDPGGLGKLFF. The CDR3, as DNA: TGTGCCAGCAGTTCCACCGACCCTGGGGGTCTGGGAAAACTGTTTTTT.

As concerns this clone: This CDR3 is also generated by other DNA sequences in the sample. The J gene is TRBJ2-2, the V gene TRBV29-1; D is uncertain. The germline V gene has CDR1 SQVTM and CDR2 ANQGSEA. Trimming removed 7 bases at V and 3 bases at J, with 6 bases between. This CDR3 contains 11 residues. The CDR3 region is CSAGHTGELFF. The CDR3, as DNA: TGCAGCGCAGGTCACACCGGGGAGCTGTTTTTT.

Turning to this clone: Other DNA sequences in this specimen translate into the identical CDR3. The chain links TRBV5-6 to TRBJ1-5; D gene ambiguous. CDR1 and CDR2 (germline): SGHDT, YYEEEE. Deletions cut 0 bases from V and 1 base from J, with 5 bases between. The CDR3 spans 14 residues. CDR3 region: CASSLAPSNQPQHF. The CDR3 DNA follows: TGTGCCAGCAGCTTGGCCCCCAGCAATCAGCCCCAGCATTTT.

The genes are TRBV5-1 and TRBJ2-1, with TRBD2 as a possible D gene (6 bases). The length of the CDR3 is 15 residues. Looked up from germline, CDR1 is SGHRS and CDR2 is YFSETQ. Trimming removed 4 bases at V and 2 bases at J, with 13 bases between. CDR3 bases: TGCGCCAGCAGCGAGGCGGGGTACCCCTACAATGAGCAGTTCTTC. Protein product: CASSEAGYPYNEQFF.

The V and J genes are TRBV5-1 and TRBJ2-1, with D perhaps matching TRBD1 or TRBD2 (5 bases each). This CDR3 comprises 14 residues. The germline gives CDR1 SGHRS, CDR2 YFSETQ. The V end was cut by 7 bases, the J end by 6 bases, with 17 bases between. CDR3 DNA: TGCGCCAGCCGATTCCGGGGACCCTCCAATGAGCAGTTCTTC. Its translation is CASRFRGPSNEQFF.

The V gene is TRBV5-1, the J gene TRBJ2-7, with a tentative D call TRBD2 (7 bases). Germline loops: CDR1 SGHRS, CDR2 YFSETQ. Trimming shortened V by 2 bases and J by 6 bases, and 15 bases separated the two germline ends. This CDR3 comprises 14 residues. In nucleotides, the CDR3 is TGCGCCAGCAGCTTACAGGGAGGGGTAGTCGAGCAGTACTTC. Translated, it gives CASSLQGGVVEQYF.

The genes are TRBV4-1 and TRBJ1-5; 11 bases match TRBD1. J lost 5 bases, V lost 4 bases, and 4 bases had no gene match. This CDR3 is built from 15 residues. Germline assignment: CDR1 MGHRA and CDR2 YSYEKL. CDR3 amino acids: CASSRGTGGDQPQHF. DNA of the CDR3: TGCGCCAGCAGCCGAGGGACAGGGGGGGATCAGCCCCAGCATTTT.

CDR3 sequence (DNA): TGTGCCAGTAGGGACAGGGTTTTCACTGAAGCTTTCTTT. Its translation is CASRDRVFTEAFF. The chain recombines TRBV19 with TRBJ1-1; 8 bases match TRBD1. The CDR3 contains 13 residues. Germline V gene data show CDR1 as LNHDA and CDR2 as SQIVND (reference sequence). V lost 6 bases, J lost 4 bases, and 4 bases stayed unmatched.

This clone was counted a single time. This chain connects TRBV28 to TRBJ2-7; a possible D gene is TRBD1 (5 bases). Deletions cut 2 bases from V and 7 bases from J, with 9 bases between. The CDR3 totals 12 residues. In germline, CDR1 is MDHEN, CDR2 SYDVKM. DNA for the CDR3: TGTGCCAGCAGTTTAATCAGGGCTGAGCAGTACTTC. It is translated as CASSLIRAEQYF. The full variable domain, in which reference TRBV28 and TRBJ2-7 provide the parts outside the CDR3, is DVKVTQSSRYLVKRTGEKVFLECVQDMDHENMFWYRQDPGLGLRLIYFSYDVKMKEKGDIPEGYSVSREKKERFSLILESASTNQTSMYLCASSLIRAEQYFGPGTRLTVT.

This chain connects TRBV19 to TRBJ1-1; D might be TRBD1 (6 bases). The CDR3 spans 14 residues. CDR1 LNHDA and CDR2 SQIVND come from the germline V gene (reference sequence). V was shortened by 7 bases and J by 3 bases, with 15 bases between the two germline ends. The CDR3 region has the DNA TGTGCCAGTACACAGGGTGGTCTTTACACTGAAGCTTTCTTT. It translates to CASTQGGLYTEAFF.

The chain recombines TRBV2 with TRBJ1-5; D is perhaps TRBD1 (6 bases). Trimming pared 1 base from V and 5 bases from J, leaving 12 bases between. Germline V gene sequence: CDR1 SNHLY, CDR2 FYNNEI. This CDR3 is 15 amino acids long. Here the CDR3 DNA reads TGTGCCAGCAGTGAAGGAGCAGGGGAAGATCAGCCCCAGCATTTT. The encoded protein is CASSEGAGEDQPQHF.

The chain combines TRBV5-6 with TRBJ2-3; TRBD1 is a possible D gene (5 bases). Trimming took 3 bases from V and 2 from J, leaving 10 bases between them. Germline V gene data show CDR1 as SGHDT and CDR2 as YYEEEE. The CDR3 loop spans 14 amino acids. The CDR3 loop reads CASSSRVFTDTQYF. The CDR3 coding sequence is TGTGCCAGCAGCTCCAGGGTATTCACAGATACGCAGTATTTT.

The V and J genes are TRBV5-1 and TRBJ2-5, with D maybe TRBD1 (5 bases). The CDR3 length is 15 residues. Germline CDR1 and CDR2: SGHRS and YFSETQ. V was cut by 2 bases and J by 1 base, with 12 bases left in between. The CDR3 DNA sequence: TGCGCCAGCAGCTTCTATCAGGGCAGCCAAGAGACCCAGTACTTC. This gives the protein CASSFYQGSQETQYF.

The genes are TRBV5-1 and TRBJ1-1; 9 bases line up with TRBD1. The CDR3 totals 14 residues. The trim removed 2 bases at V and 5 bases at J, leaving 4 bases unmatched. Germline V lookup: CDR1 SGHRS, CDR2 YFSETQ. The CDR3 bases are TGCGCCAGCAGCTTACCGGGGACAGGGACTGAAGCTTTCTTT. It codes for CASSLPGTGTEAFF.

For this clone: A read error may account for a junction end that differs from germline. The CDR3 loop reads CASSIAEDTPRGF. The CDR3 region has the DNA TGTGCCAGTAGTATCGCAGAGGACACTCCCCGAGGCTTT. The V call is TRBV19, the J call TRBJ1-1, with D possibly matching TRBD1 (5 bases). The CDR3 spans 13 residues. Germline loops: CDR1 LNHDA, CDR2 SQIVND (reference sequence).

This sequence joins TRBV18 and TRBJ1-1; TRBD1 aligns across 7 bases. CDR3 length equals 16 residues. Germline loops: CDR1 KGHSH, CDR2 LQKENI. V trimming: 2 bases; J trimming: 4 bases; junction bases outside the gene matches: 10. CDR3 sequence reads: CASSPTVPGGGTEAFF. The CDR3 nucleotides are TGTGCCAGCTCACCAACGGTCCCAGGGGGAGGCACTGAAGCTTTCTTT.

The V and J genes are TRBV5-6 and TRBJ2-7; D may correspond to TRBD1 or TRBD2 (5 bases each). CDR3 length equals 14 residues. Germline-derived CDR1 and CDR2 are SGHDT and YYEEEE. Trimming left V 2 bases short and J 2 bases short, with 11 bases between. The CDR3 spells CASSFWGRTYEQYF. CDR3 bases: TGTGCCAGCAGCTTTTGGGGACGGACCTACGAGCAGTACTTC. Full variable domain (missing parts from reference TRBV5-6 and TRBJ2-7): DAGVTQSPTHLIKTRGQQVTLRCSPKSGHDTVSWYQQALGQGPQFIFQYYEEEERQRGNFPDRFSGHQFPNYSSELNVNALLLGDSALYLCASSFWGRTYEQYFGPGTRLTVT.

This sequence joins TRBV5-4 and TRBJ2-7; perhaps TRBD1 as D (6 bases). In germline, CDR1 is SGHNT, CDR2 YYREEE (reference sequence). Trimming shortened V by 4 bases and J by 7 bases, and 18 bases separated the two germline ends. The CDR3 length is 14 residues. CDR3 sequence reads: CASSPEQGPGEQYF. As DNA, the CDR3 is TGTGCCAGCAGCCCCGAACAGGGACCGGGGGAGCAGTACTTC.

This clone was picked up one time. The chain uses TRBV5-6 and TRBJ1-1, with D hard to call. The ends were cut back, 0 bases at V and 10 bases at J, with 13 bases in the middle. This CDR3 has 13 residues. The germline V gene has CDR1 SGHDT and CDR2 YYEEEE. The CDR3 loop is CASSLERTAGAFF. The CDR3 nucleotides read TGTGCCAGCAGCTTGGAACGGACCGCTGGAGCTTTCTTT.

CDR3 bases: TGTGCCAGCAGGGCCTCGGGACTGGGGTTCTACGAGCAGTACTTC. The encoded protein is CASRASGLGFYEQYF. V usage is TRBV6-1 and J usage is TRBJ2-7, with D perhaps matching TRBD2 (6 bases). Trimming removed 6 bases from V and 3 bases from J, with 18 bases in between. Germline V gives CDR1 MNHNS, CDR2 SASEGT. The CDR3 has 15 amino acids.

As DNA, the CDR3 is TGTGCCAGCAGGGCGTCGCGAGTTGAGGCAGAGACCCAGTACTTC. Protein sequence: CASRASRVEAETQYF. The rearrangement joins TRBV2 to TRBJ2-5; D gene ambiguous. Looked up from germline, CDR1 is SNHLY and CDR2 is FYNNEI. The V end lost 6 bases, the J end lost 4 bases, and 18 bases lay between the germline ends. CDR3 length: 15 amino acids.

The chain carries TRBV2 and TRBJ2-3; TRBD1 agrees at 7 bases. In germline, CDR1 is SNHLY, CDR2 FYNNEI. The CDR3 is 12 residues long. V dropped 7 bases and J dropped 3; count of bases not matched to a gene: 1. The CDR3 sequence: CASTDRTDTQYF. The CDR3 coding sequence is TGTGCCAGCACGGACAGGACAGATACGCAGTATTTT.

The rearrangement uses TRBV15 and TRBJ2-7; 7 bases agree with TRBD1. Losses at the gene ends were 1 base for V and 1 base for J; bases not matched to a gene: 4. Germline V lookup: CDR1 LNHNV, CDR2 YYDKDF (reference sequence). CDR3 length: 15 residues. The CDR3 region has the DNA TGTGCCACCAGCAGAGTTGGGACAGTGTCCTACGAGCAGTACTTC. The encoded protein is CATSRVGTVSYEQYF.

The chain recombines TRBV6-6 with TRBJ1-5; D gene ambiguous. The V gene's germline CDR1 is MNHNY and CDR2 SVGAGI (reference sequence). Between the trimmed V and J ends, which lost 2 bases and 7 bases, there was a span of 6 bases. The CDR3 is made up of 12 amino acids. The CDR3 DNA is TGTGCCAGCAGTTACCCGACGCAGCCCCAGCATTTT. It encodes CASSYPTQPQHF.

The chain links TRBV6-1 to TRBJ2-2, with 8 bases aligning to TRBD1. The length of the CDR3 is 15 residues. CDR1 is MNHNS and CDR2 is SASEGT in the germline V gene. The V and J ends lost 9 bases and 6 bases, in that order; junction bases with no gene match: 12. The CDR3 coding sequence is TGTGCCAGTTCTCAACAGGGGGAATTTTCCGGGGAGCTGTTTTTT. This gives the protein CASSQQGEFSGELFF.

V and J are TRBV15 and TRBJ2-1, with a tentative D call TRBD2 (5 bases). The V and J ends lost 1 base and 5 bases respectively, with 15 bases between them. Looked up from germline, CDR1 is LNHNV and CDR2 is YYDKDF (reference sequence). CDR3 length equals 16 residues. The CDR3 sequence is CATSRARVDGDNEQFF. DNA for the CDR3: TGTGCCACCAGCAGAGCCCGGGTGGACGGGGACAATGAGCAGTTCTTC.